This TCR beta chain is from a study of T cell responses to AZD1222 COVID-19 vaccine. Points on this clone: The antigen is not known.

Germline V gives CDR1 GTSNPN, CDR2 SVGIG (reference sequence). After removal of 4 bases from V and 8 bases from J, the junction contained 11 bases not matched to a gene. This CDR3 contains 14 residues. Sequencing used immunoSEQ multiplex PCR; TCRdb keeps in-frame clones, though not all of them. The top ten hold 1.9% of the sample, which has approximately 150,000 clones, more than 85% seen once. Study conclusions and caveats: Spike-wide vaccine-associated CD4 TCRs dominated at 160-218 and 743-854. Donors skewed white British and female; clonal diversity was possibly underestimated.

The receptor was derived from an adult who received the AZD1222 COVID-19 vaccine. This sample comprised peripheral blood, obtained 28 days after the second AZD1222 dose. The V call is TRBV30, the J call TRBJ2-1; 7 bases are a match to TRBD2. CDR3: CAWKKRLGRDEQFF. DNA for the CDR3: TGTGCCTGGAAAAAGCGCCTGGGGAGGGATGAGCAGTTCTTC.